This record covers a single T cell receptor beta chain. What it binds is not known. This entry is derived from a study of T cells in Graves' hyperthyroidism and ophthalmopathy. Study-wide findings and caveats: Among clonotypes expanded in thyroid above 0.001, most were also found in blood. Ophthalmopathy was predicted by the model a median of about 6.5 months ahead of onset.

Germline CDR1 reads KGHDR; CDR2 reads SFDVKD. This CDR3 has 15 residues. V shed 5 bases and J 11 bases; nucleotides not matched to a gene: 11. TCR beta CDR3 region amplification was performed from RNA transcripts. First-round RT-PCR with HTBI primers amplified the TCR CDR3 region. TCRdb recomputed calls from the multiplex PCR reads with MiXCR, one row per CDR3 protein. The sample includes about 660,000 distinct CDR3 sequences, over 40% of them seen just once. This sequence originates from an adult man with Graves' disease, either hyperthyroidism or ophthalmopathy (not recorded which). Material: peripheral blood or thyroid tissue (not recorded which). This rearrangement joins TRBV24-1 to TRBJ1-4; TRBD1 matches at 9 bases. CDR3 sequence: CATSAAGDREGKLFF. CDR3 coding DNA: TGTGCCACCAGTGCGGCAGGGGACAGGGAGGGGAAACTGTTTTTT.